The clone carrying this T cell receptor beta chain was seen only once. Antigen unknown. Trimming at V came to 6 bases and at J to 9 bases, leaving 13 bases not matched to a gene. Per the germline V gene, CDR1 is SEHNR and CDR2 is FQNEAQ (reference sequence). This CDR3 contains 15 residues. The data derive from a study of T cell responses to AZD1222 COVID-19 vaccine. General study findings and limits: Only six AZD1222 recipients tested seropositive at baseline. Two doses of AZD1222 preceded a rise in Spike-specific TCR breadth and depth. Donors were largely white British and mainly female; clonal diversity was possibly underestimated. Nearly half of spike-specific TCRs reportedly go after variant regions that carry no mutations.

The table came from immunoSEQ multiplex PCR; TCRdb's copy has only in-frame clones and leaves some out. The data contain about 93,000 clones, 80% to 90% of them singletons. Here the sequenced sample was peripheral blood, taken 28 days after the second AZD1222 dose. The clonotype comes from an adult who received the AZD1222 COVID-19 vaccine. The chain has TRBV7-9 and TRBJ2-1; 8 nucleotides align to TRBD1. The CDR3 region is CASRHPGQVIGEQFF. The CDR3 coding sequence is TGTGCCAGCAGGCATCCGGGACAGGTTATCGGTGAGCAGTTCTTC.